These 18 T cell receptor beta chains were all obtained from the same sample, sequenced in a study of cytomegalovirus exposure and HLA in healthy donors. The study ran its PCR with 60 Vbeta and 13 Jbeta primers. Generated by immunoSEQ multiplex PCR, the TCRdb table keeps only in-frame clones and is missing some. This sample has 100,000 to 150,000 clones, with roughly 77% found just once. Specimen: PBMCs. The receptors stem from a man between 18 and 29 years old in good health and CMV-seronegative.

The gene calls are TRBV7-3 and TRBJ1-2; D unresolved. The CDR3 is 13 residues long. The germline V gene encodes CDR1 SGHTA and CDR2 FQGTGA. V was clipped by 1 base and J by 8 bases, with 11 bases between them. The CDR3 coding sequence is TGTGCCAGCAGCTTAAGCGGGCAACGGGGCTACACCTTC. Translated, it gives CASSLSGQRGYTF.

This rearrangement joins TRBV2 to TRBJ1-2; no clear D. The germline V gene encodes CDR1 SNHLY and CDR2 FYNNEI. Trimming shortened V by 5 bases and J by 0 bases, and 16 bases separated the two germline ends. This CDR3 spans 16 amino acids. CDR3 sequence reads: CASSRVARGTNYGYTF. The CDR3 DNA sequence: TGTGCCAGCAGTAGAGTCGCTCGAGGCACTAACTATGGCTACACCTTC.

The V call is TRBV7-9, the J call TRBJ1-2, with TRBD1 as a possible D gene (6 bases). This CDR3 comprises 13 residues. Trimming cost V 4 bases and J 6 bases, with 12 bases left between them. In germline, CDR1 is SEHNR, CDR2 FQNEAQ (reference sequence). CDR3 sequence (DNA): TGTGCCAGCAGCTCCGGCCCAGGGGATGGCTACACCTTC. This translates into CASSSGPGDGYTF.

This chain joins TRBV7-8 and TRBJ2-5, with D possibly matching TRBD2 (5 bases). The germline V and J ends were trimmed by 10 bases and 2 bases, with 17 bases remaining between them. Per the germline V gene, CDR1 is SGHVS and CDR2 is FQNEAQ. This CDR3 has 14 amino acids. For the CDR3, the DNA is TGTGCCACGGGTGGAAAGCGGAGACAAGAGACCCAGTACTTC. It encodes CATGGKRRQETQYF. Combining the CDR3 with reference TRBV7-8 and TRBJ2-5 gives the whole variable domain GAGVSQSPRYKVAKRGQDVALRCDPISGHVSLFWYQQALGQGPEFLTYFQNEAQLDKSGLPSDRFFAERPEGSVSTLKIQRTQQEDSAVYLCATGGKRRQETQYFGPGTRLLVL.

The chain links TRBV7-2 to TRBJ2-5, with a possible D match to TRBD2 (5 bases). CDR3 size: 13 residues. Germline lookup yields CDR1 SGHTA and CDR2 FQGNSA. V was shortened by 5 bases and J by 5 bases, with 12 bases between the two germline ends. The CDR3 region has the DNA TGTGCCAGCAGCCCAGAGGGCGGGGAGACCCAGTACTTC. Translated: CASSPEGGETQYF.

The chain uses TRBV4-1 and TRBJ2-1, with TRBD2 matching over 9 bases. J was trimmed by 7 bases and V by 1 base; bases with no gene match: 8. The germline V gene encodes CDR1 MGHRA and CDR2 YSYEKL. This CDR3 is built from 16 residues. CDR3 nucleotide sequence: TGCGCCAGCAGCCAAGGAAATAGCGGGGGCCAGAATGAGCAGTTCTTC. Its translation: CASSQGNSGGQNEQFF.

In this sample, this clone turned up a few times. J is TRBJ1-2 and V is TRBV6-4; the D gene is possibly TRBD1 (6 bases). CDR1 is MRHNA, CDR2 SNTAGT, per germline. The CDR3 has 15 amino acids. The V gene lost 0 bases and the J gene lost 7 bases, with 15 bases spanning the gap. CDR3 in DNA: TGTGCCAGCAGTGACTCCGCCGGTGGGGGGGCTGGCTACACCTTC. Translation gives CASSDSAGGGAGYTF.

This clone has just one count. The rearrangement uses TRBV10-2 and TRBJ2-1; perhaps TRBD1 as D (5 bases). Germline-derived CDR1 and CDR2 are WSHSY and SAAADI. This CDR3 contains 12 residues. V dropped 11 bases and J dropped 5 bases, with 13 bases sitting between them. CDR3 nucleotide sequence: TGCGCCGGAAAGACAGCCAACAATGAGCAGTTCTTC. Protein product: CAGKTANNEQFF.

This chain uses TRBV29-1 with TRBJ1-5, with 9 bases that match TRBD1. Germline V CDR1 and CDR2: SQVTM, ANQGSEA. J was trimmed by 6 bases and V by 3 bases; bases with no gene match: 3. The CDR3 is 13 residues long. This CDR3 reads CSVDTGGSQPQHF. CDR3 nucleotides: TGCAGCGTTGACACAGGGGGCAGTCAGCCCCAGCATTTT.

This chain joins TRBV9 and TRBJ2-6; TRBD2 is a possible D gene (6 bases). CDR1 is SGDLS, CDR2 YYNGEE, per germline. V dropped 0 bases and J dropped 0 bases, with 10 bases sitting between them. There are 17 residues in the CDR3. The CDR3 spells CASSVGGVSSGANVLTF. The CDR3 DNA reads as TGTGCCAGCAGCGTAGGGGGGGTCAGCTCTGGGGCCAACGTCCTGACTTTC.

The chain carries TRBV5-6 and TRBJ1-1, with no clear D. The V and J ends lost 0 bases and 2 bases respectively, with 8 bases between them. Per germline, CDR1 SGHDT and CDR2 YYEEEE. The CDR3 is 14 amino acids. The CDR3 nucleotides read TGTGCCAGCAGCTTGGGGCAGGTTAACACTGAAGCTTTCTTT. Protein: CASSLGQVNTEAFF.

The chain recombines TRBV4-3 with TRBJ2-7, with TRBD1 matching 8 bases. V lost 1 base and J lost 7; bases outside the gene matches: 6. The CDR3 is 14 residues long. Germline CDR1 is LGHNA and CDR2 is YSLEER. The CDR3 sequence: CASSQGQGAREQYF. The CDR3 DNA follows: TGCGCCAGCAGCCAAGGGCAGGGGGCGAGGGAGCAGTACTTC.

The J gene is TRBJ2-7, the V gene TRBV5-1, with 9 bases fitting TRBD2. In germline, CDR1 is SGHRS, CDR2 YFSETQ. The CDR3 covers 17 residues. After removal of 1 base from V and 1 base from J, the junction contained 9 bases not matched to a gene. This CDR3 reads CASSLNPGLAASYEQYF. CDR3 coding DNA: TGCGCCAGCAGCTTGAACCCGGGACTAGCCGCGTCCTACGAGCAGTACTTC. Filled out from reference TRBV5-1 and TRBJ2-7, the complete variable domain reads KAGVTQTPRYLIKTRGQQVTLSCSPISGHRSVSWYQQTPGQGLQFLFEYFSETQRNKGNFPGRFSGRQFSNSRSEMNVSTLELGDSALYLCASSLNPGLAASYEQYFGPGTRLTVT.

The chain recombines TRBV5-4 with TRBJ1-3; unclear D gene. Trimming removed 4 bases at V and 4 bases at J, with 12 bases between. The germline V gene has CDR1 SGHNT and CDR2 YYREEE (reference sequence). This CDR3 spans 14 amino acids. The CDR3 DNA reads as TGTGCCAGCAGCCCCTCGACGGGGGGAAACACCATATATTTT. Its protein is CASSPSTGGNTIYF.

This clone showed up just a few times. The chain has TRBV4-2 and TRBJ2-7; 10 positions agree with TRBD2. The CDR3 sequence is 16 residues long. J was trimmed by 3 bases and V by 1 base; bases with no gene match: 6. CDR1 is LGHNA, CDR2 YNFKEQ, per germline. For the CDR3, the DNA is TGTGCCAGCAGCCAAGCCCTAGCGGGGGAAATCTACGAGCAGTACTTC. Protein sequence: CASSQALAGEIYEQYF.

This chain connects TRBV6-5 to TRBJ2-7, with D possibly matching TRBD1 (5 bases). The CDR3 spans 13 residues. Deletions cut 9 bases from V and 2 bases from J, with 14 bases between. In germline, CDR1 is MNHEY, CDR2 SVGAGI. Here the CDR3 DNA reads TGTGCCAGTGCGGCAGGGTCTACCTACGAGCAGTACTTC. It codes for CASAAGSTYEQYF.

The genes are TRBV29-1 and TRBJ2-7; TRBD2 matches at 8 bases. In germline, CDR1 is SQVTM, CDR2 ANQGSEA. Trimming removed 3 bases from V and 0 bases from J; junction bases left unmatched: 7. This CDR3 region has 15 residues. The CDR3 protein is CSVDIAGMSSYEQYF. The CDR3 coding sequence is TGCAGCGTTGACATAGCGGGGATGAGCTCCTACGAGCAGTACTTC.

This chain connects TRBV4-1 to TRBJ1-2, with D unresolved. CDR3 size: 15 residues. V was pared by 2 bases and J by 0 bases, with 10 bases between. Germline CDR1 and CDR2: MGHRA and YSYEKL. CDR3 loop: CASSQTDGSNYGYTF. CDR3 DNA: TGCGCCAGCAGCCAAACAGACGGATCTAACTATGGCTACACCTTC.